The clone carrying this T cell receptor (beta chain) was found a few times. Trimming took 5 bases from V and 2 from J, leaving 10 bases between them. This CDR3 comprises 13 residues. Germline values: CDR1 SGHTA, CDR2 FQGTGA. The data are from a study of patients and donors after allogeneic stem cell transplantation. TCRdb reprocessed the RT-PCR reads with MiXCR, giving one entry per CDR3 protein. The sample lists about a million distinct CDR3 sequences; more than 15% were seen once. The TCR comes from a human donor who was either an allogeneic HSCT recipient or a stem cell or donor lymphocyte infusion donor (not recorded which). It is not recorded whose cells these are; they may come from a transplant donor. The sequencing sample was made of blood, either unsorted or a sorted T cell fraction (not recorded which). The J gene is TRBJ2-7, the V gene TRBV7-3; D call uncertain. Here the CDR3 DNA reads TGTGCCAGCAGCCCTGACATTACCTACGAGCAGTACTTC. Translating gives CASSPDITYEQYF.